The source of this T cell receptor beta chain is a study of metastatic and nonmetastatic thyroid tumors. Study-level information: Patients with malignant and benign thyroid disease provided blood and tumor or nodule tissue, whose repertoires were compared.

General study points: Malignant thyroid tumors reportedly exceeded benign nodules significantly in TCR beta diversity, with the difference appearing in blood and tumor.

Trimming at V came to 8 bases and at J to 7 bases, leaving 11 bases not matched to a gene. The CDR3 is made up of 15 amino acids. The V gene's germline CDR1 is MNHNS and CDR2 SASEGT. There were no patients who had received any treatment before thyroid surgery. The table lists this clone with many counts. Its target is not known. In the original processing: Built for papillary thyroid cancer, a distant-metastasis classifier drew on CDR3 differences across clinicopathological groups. MiXCR was used by TCRdb to re-call the PCR reads. For this entry, the V and J calls and clone size follow TCRdb and not the study's own pipeline. This sample has about 69,000 clones, with 12% to 15% found just once.

The sample consisted of blood. The chain employs TRBV6-1 and TRBJ1-3, with TRBD1 matching over 10 bases. The source is a male donor with papillary thyroid cancer or a benign thyroid nodule (not recorded which). Some clones in this sample may be carry-over from other donors' samples. CDR3 bases: TGTGCCAGCCGTTCGGGGACAGGGGTGGGGAACACCATATATTTT. This translates into CASRSGTGVGNTIYF.